This TCR beta chain emerged from a study of blood T cell repertoires in COVID-19. Study processing details: Amplification of reference gene primers was used by the study to estimate nucleated cell counts. TCRdb's copy holds only in-frame clones and misses some; the assay was immunoSEQ multiplex PCR. V, J and clone size derive from that table, while D and trimming were established from the DNA sequence. The sample has 55,000 to 70,000 clones, over 75% seen once. With 5 bases removed from V and 3 bases from J, the gap between germline ends came to 11 bases. The germline V gene has CDR1 LNHDA and CDR2 SQIVND (reference sequence). The length of the CDR3 is 15 residues.

Sequenced input: peripheral blood. The chain carries TRBV19 and TRBJ1-6; D is unresolved. The clonotype comes from a woman of 80 years or more with acute or convalescent COVID-19. CDR3 protein: CASSEVIVYNSPLHF. CDR3 nucleotides: TGTGCCAGTAGTGAGGTTATCGTCTATAATTCACCCCTCCACTTT.